Listed below are T cell receptor beta chains from one sample, sequenced in a study of blood T cell repertoires in COVID-19. TCRdb's table, derived via immunoSEQ multiplex PCR, lists solely in-frame clones and lacks some. The sample lists about 240,000 clones, roughly nine tenths seen once, with 5.5% to 6.5% in the top ten. The sample comprised peripheral blood. These receptors were taken from a man aged 55 to 70 with acute or convalescent COVID-19. The CDR3 runs from the conserved cysteine through the conserved F or W. D genes are given only for firm matches. Expanded clones are given a class, and other clones once, few, many or no size at all.

d_gene	len	v_gene	j_gene	abundance	CDR3aa	CDR3nt
NA	14	TRBV9	TRBJ1-4	NA	CASSVNSQVEKLFF	TGTGCCAGCAGCGTCAACTCCCAAGTTGAAAAACTGTTTTTT
NA	15	TRBV11-2	TRBJ1-2	NA	CASSLGGLQDYGYTF	TGTGCCAGCAGCTTAGGGGGGCTTCAGGACTATGGCTACACCTTC
TRBD1	15	TRBV7-8	TRBJ2-3	NA	CASSRTGGAVDTQYF	TGTGCCAGCAGCCGGACAGGGGGCGCGGTAGATACGCAGTATTTT
TRBD1	16	TRBV4-3	TRBJ1-4	once	CASSQDFEGAQEKLFF	TGCGCCAGCAGCCAAGATTTCGAGGGGGCGCAGGAAAAACTGTTTTTT
NA	15	TRBV5-5	TRBJ2-3	NA	CASSLVSGGGDTQYF	TGTGCCAGCAGCTTGGTTTCCGGGGGAGGAGATACGCAGTATTTT
NA	15	TRBV5-6	TRBJ2-3	NA	CASSLVAVITDTQYF	TGTGCCAGCAGCTTGGTAGCGGTGATCACAGATACGCAGTATTTT
TRBD2	14	TRBV11-2	TRBJ2-7	NA	CASSLASGPYEQYF	TGTGCCAGCAGCTTAGCTAGCGGTCCCTACGAGCAGTACTTC
TRBD1	15	TRBV6-2/TRBV6-3	TRBJ1-5	few	CASSSRAGGYQPQHF	TGTGCCAGCAGTTCTCGGGCAGGGGGATATCAGCCCCAGCATTTT
TRBD1	14	TRBV9	TRBJ1-1	NA	CASSVRQGGTEAFF	TGTGCCAGCAGCGTACGACAGGGAGGAACTGAAGCTTTCTTT
NA	19	TRBV7-9	TRBJ2-1	NA	CASSLLVRSPGEYNNEQFF	TGTGCCAGCAGCTTGCTAGTTCGTTCGCCCGGGGAATACAATAATGAGCAGTTCTTC
NA	17	TRBV4-1	TRBJ1-5	few	CASSQEGGGGSYQPQHF	TGCGCCAGCAGCCAAGAGGGCGGGGGAGGGTCCTATCAGCCCCAGCATTTT
NA	12	TRBV24-1	TRBJ2-5	NA	CATSGGQETQYF	TGTGCCACCAGCGGGGGTCAAGAGACCCAGTACTTC
NA	14	TRBV5-1	TRBJ1-4	NA	CASSLEALNEKLFF	TGCGCCAGCAGCTTGGAAGCCCTCAATGAAAAACTGTTTTTT
NA	15	TRBV27	TRBJ2-7	NA	CASSLRGRPSYEQYF	TGTGCCAGCAGTTTAAGAGGGAGACCCTCCTACGAGCAGTACTTC
TRBD2	11	TRBV19	TRBJ2-1	NA	CASSIWDYQFF	TGTGCCAGTAGTATTTGGGACTACCAGTTCTTC
NA	15	TRBV4-2	TRBJ1-1	NA	CASSQGAGVNTEAFF	TGTGCCAGCAGCCAAGGGGCCGGGGTGAACACTGAAGCTTTCTTT
NA	18	TRBV21-1	TRBJ1-1	once	CASSTPENRQLMNTEAFF	TGTGCCAGCAGCACCCCCGAGAACAGACAGCTCATGAACACTGAAGCTTTCTTT
NA	18	TRBV19	TRBJ1-3	NA	CASSMSGDHQSSGNTIYF	TGTGCCAGTAGTATGTCCGGAGATCATCAATCGTCTGGAAACACCATATATTTT
NA	12	TRBV11-3	TRBJ2-1	NA	CASSLDYGEQFF	TGTGCCAGCAGCTTAGATTACGGTGAGCAGTTCTTC
NA	13	TRBV19	TRBJ1-4	NA	CASSQDINEKLFF	TGTGCCAGTTCCCAGGACATTAATGAAAAACTGTTTTTT
NA	17	TRBV5-1	TRBJ1-3	few	CASRKSPQGETGNTIYF	TGCGCCAGCAGAAAATCCCCCCAGGGTGAAACTGGAAACACCATATATTTT
NA	16	TRBV6-6	TRBJ2-1	once	CASSSIQLSKSNEQFF	TGTGCCAGCAGTTCCATACAGCTGAGCAAGTCCAATGAGCAGTTCTTC
TRBD1	15	TRBV2	TRBJ1-5	NA	CASSPTGYGNQPQHF	TGTGCCAGCAGCCCGACAGGGTATGGCAATCAGCCCCAGCATTTT
NA	14	TRBV4-3	TRBJ2-7	NA	CASSASEVSYEQYF	TGCGCCAGCAGCGCGTCGGAGGTATCCTACGAGCAGTACTTC
NA	13	TRBV15	TRBJ2-3	NA	CATSRETGLTQYF	TGTGCCACCAGCAGAGAGACTGGCTTGACGCAGTATTTT
TRBD1	16	TRBV27	TRBJ1-1	NA	CASSSQQGVGGTEAFF	TGTGCCAGCAGTTCTCAGCAGGGGGTAGGGGGCACTGAAGCTTTCTTT
NA	14	TRBV11-2	TRBJ2-7	NA	CASSLELELYEQYF	TGTGCCAGCAGCTTGGAACTGGAGCTATACGAGCAGTACTTC
TRBD1	12	TRBV28	TRBJ1-6	NA	CASGQGASPLHF	TGTGCCAGCGGACAGGGGGCCTCACCCCTCCACTTT
TRBD1	12	TRBV10-3	TRBJ2-1	NA	CAISIRGNEQFF	TGTGCCATCAGTATCAGGGGGAATGAGCAGTTCTTC
NA	15	TRBV10-3	TRBJ2-7	few	CAIRLDREGIDEQYF	TGTGCCATCAGGCTGGACAGGGAGGGAATCGACGAGCAGTACTTC
TRBD2	17	TRBV5-1	TRBJ2-7	NA	CASSRDRLAGASYEQYF	TGCGCCAGCTCCCGGGACAGACTAGCGGGGGCCTCCTACGAGCAGTACTTC
TRBD1	14	TRBV6-5	TRBJ2-1	NA	CASKQGQANNEQFF	TGTGCCAGCAAACAGGGACAGGCTAACAATGAGCAGTTCTTC
NA	16	TRBV5-6	TRBJ1-1	few	CASSLIRPGNSTEAFF	TGTGCCAGCAGTCTCATCCGACCAGGGAATTCCACTGAAGCTTTCTTT
NA	15	TRBV7-2	TRBJ1-5	NA	CASSLASQGHQPQHF	TGTGCCAGCAGCTTAGCGTCCCAGGGCCATCAGCCCCAGCATTTT
NA	15	TRBV24-1	TRBJ2-1	NA	CATSDPQRPTNEQFF	TGTGCCACCAGTGATCCCCAGCGGCCTACCAATGAGCAGTTCTTC
TRBD1	13	TRBV6-5	TRBJ2-7	few	CASHKPGGGEQYF	TGTGCCAGCCACAAACCAGGGGGCGGCGAGCAGTACTTC
TRBD2	15	TRBV4-3	TRBJ2-7	few	CASSQGGLAQSEQYF	TGCGCCAGCAGCCAGGGAGGACTAGCGCAATCCGAGCAGTACTTC
NA	17	TRBV11-2	TRBJ1-2	NA	CASSSPRPGIANYGYTF	TGTGCCAGCAGCTCCCCCCGTCCAGGAATAGCTAACTATGGCTACACCTTC
TRBD1	11	TRBV20-1	TRBJ1-1	NA	CSASRDRDSFF	TGCAGTGCTAGCCGGGACAGGGACTCTTTCTTT
NA	13	TRBV5-1	TRBJ1-2	NA	CASRLDSNYGYTF	TGCGCCAGCAGATTAGACAGTAACTATGGCTACACCTTC